The next 21 T cell receptor beta chains were all read from a single sample in a study of cytomegalovirus exposure and HLA in healthy donors. Amplification used 60 Vbeta primers and 13 Jbeta primers. The table came from immunoSEQ multiplex PCR; TCRdb's copy has only in-frame clones and leaves some out. The sample lists some 110,000 clones; roughly 66% were seen once. Sequencing was performed on PBMCs. These receptors came from a man younger than 35 in good health and CMV-seronegative.

The chain carries TRBV9 and TRBJ2-3; a weak D match, TRBD2 (6 bases). CDR1 and CDR2 from the germline V gene are SGDLS and YYNGEE. This CDR3 spans 16 amino acids. Trimming shortened V by 0 bases and J by 5 bases, and 16 bases separated the two germline ends. The CDR3 sequence is CASSVGSGRSGDTQYF. The CDR3 DNA reads as TGTGCCAGCAGCGTAGGTAGCGGACGGTCGGGAGATACGCAGTATTTT.

CDR3 nucleotide sequence: TGTGCCAGCAGTGCGACTAGATTTACCTACGAGCAGTACTTC. Encoded protein: CASSATRFTYEQYF. This rearrangement joins TRBV27 to TRBJ2-7; the D gene is possibly TRBD2 (6 bases). V shed 5 bases and J shed 2 bases, with 13 bases lying between them. Germline CDR1 and CDR2: MNHEY and SMNVEV (reference sequence). This CDR3 is 14 amino acids long.

The chain links TRBV9 to TRBJ2-1; D gene unclear. V lost 2 bases to trimming and J lost 9 bases, with 15 bases between them. The CDR3 covers 14 residues. Germline CDR1 and CDR2: SGDLS and YYNGEE. The CDR3 spells CASSVLYEVGEQFF. CDR3 in DNA: TGTGCCAGCAGCGTGTTATATGAGGTCGGTGAGCAGTTCTTC.

The chain uses TRBV30 and TRBJ1-5; D might be TRBD1 (5 bases). This CDR3 is built from 14 residues. Germline values: CDR1 GTSNPN, CDR2 SVGIG (reference sequence). V was cut by 3 bases and J by 1 base, with 10 bases left in between. The CDR3 spells CAWREGRSNQPQHF. CDR3 nucleotide sequence: TGTGCCTGGAGGGAGGGACGGAGCAATCAGCCCCAGCATTTT.

CDR3 loop: CASSLIAGGGDTQYF. The CDR3 bases are TGTGCCAGCAGTCTAATAGCGGGAGGAGGGGATACGCAGTATTTT. The chain uses TRBV6-6 and TRBJ2-3, with 10 bases aligning to TRBD2. The germline V gene encodes CDR1 MNHNY and CDR2 SVGAGI (reference sequence). The CDR3 spans 15 residues. The V and J ends lost 5 bases and 6 bases, in that order; junction bases with no gene match: 8.

The CDR3 region has the DNA TGCAGCGTTGCCCCCCGGGACAGTTACGAGCAGTACTTC. It is translated as CSVAPRDSYEQYF. The gene calls are TRBV29-1 and TRBJ2-7; TRBD1 matches at 7 bases. Germline CDR1 is SQVTM and CDR2 is ANQGSEA. V lost 4 bases and J lost 4; bases outside the gene matches: 7. CDR3 length equals 13 residues.

The chain joins TRBV27 to TRBJ2-7; TRBD2 might be the D (6 bases). V lost 2 bases, J lost 7 bases, and 21 bases lay in between. The CDR3 consists of 16 residues. Germline CDR1 reads MNHEY; CDR2 reads SMNVEV (reference sequence). The CDR3 nucleotides read TGTGCCAGCAGTTTAGCCGGCGGGGCGGCTCTCCGGGAGCAGTACTTC. This codes for CASSLAGGAALREQYF.

The chain joins TRBV30 to TRBJ2-7; a weak D match, TRBD2 (5 bases). V lost 7 bases and J lost 2, with 12 bases in between. From germline, CDR1 is GTSNPN and CDR2 SVGIG (reference sequence). The CDR3 is 12 amino acids. In nucleotides, the CDR3 is TGTGCCTCGGGGAGTGGGACCTACGAGCAGTACTTC. Its protein product is CASGSGTYEQYF. Full variable domain (rest looked up from reference TRBV30 and TRBJ2-7): SQTIHQWPATLVQPVGSPLSLECTVEGTSNPNLYWYRQAAGRGLQLLFYSVGIGQISSEVPQNLSASRPQDRQFILSSKKLLLSDSGFYLCASGSGTYEQYFGPGTRLTVT.

This chain connects TRBV14 to TRBJ1-3; D not resolved. Germline V lookup: CDR1 SGHDN, CDR2 FVKESK. Between the trimmed V and J ends, which lost 0 bases and 0 bases, there was a span of 6 bases. This CDR3 comprises 15 residues. CDR3 in DNA: TGTGCCAGCAGCCAAGAGAGATACTCTGGAAACACCATATATTTT. Amino acids: CASSQERYSGNTIYF.

This clone has a handful of counts. The chain joins TRBV27 to TRBJ2-2; D unresolved. The ends were cut back, 9 bases at V and 7 bases at J, with 9 bases in the middle. Germline CDR1 and CDR2: MNHEY and SMNVEV (reference sequence). CDR3 length equals 11 residues. The CDR3 here is CASLPGGELFF. CDR3 DNA sequence: TGTGCCAGTCTCCCCGGCGGGGAGCTGTTTTTT.

J is TRBJ2-3 and V is TRBV10-1; D is unresolved. From germline, CDR1 is WNHNN and CDR2 SYGVQD (reference sequence). CDR3 size: 12 residues. V lost 10 bases and J 1 base, leaving 9 bases between the germline ends. The CDR3 loop is CATSPRTDTQYF. The CDR3 DNA reads TGCGCCACCTCCCCCCGCACAGATACGCAGTATTTT.

The gene calls are TRBV27 and TRBJ1-2; TRBD1 matches 9 bases. Trimming at V came to 1 base and at J to 7 bases, leaving 10 bases not matched to a gene. The CDR3 runs to 16 residues. Germline CDR1 and CDR2: MNHEY and SMNVEV (reference sequence). In DNA form, the CDR3 reads TGTGCCAGCAGTTTATGGGGTCGAACAGGGGGCTTTGGCTACACCTTC. Translated, it gives CASSLWGRTGGFGYTF.

V usage is TRBV10-1 and J usage is TRBJ2-7; 8 bases are shared with TRBD1. After removal of 3 bases from V and 3 bases from J, the junction contained 13 bases not matched to a gene. The CDR3 runs to 17 residues. The V gene's germline CDR1 is WNHNN and CDR2 SYGVQD (reference sequence). CDR3 nucleotide sequence: TGCGCCAGCAGTGATGCACCGGGGACAGGCTCTCTCTACGAGCAGTACTTC. Translation gives CASSDAPGTGSLYEQYF.

This clone appeared a single time. This chain joins TRBV4-1 and TRBJ1-1, with 9 bases matching TRBD1. The CDR3 length is 15 residues. J gave up 0 bases and V 3 bases, and 2 bases lay outside the gene matches. Germline CDR1 and CDR2: MGHRA and YSYEKL. The CDR3 region is CASSHRQGVNTEAFF. In DNA, the CDR3 is TGCGCCAGCAGCCATCGACAGGGGGTGAACACTGAAGCTTTCTTT.

The chain carries TRBV15 and TRBJ1-5; no firm D call. The CDR3 loop spans 15 amino acids. Trimming cost V 3 bases and J 0 bases, with 9 bases left between them. Per germline, CDR1 LNHNV and CDR2 YYDKDF (reference sequence). This chain's CDR3 is CATSRNIISNQPQHF. The CDR3 nucleotides are TGTGCCACCAGCAGGAACATAATTAGCAATCAGCCCCAGCATTTT.

There are a few counts of this clone. The V call is TRBV4-1, the J call TRBJ2-7; TRBD2 aligns across 11 bases. The CDR3 runs 19 residues. Per the germline V gene, CDR1 is MGHRA and CDR2 is YSYEKL. V was pared by 1 base and J by 3 bases, with 14 bases of the junction left unmatched. The CDR3 bases are TGCGCCAGCAGCCAAGGACTCCGCGGTCTAGCGGGGGGCTTCTACGAGCAGTACTTC. Protein product: CASSQGLRGLAGGFYEQYF.

The rearrangement joins TRBV5-1 to TRBJ2-7; the D gene is possibly TRBD2 (6 bases). The CDR3 consists of 14 residues. Germline V CDR1 and CDR2: SGHRS, YFSETQ. Deletions cut 3 bases from V and 1 base from J, with 11 bases between. CDR3 bases: TGCGCCAGCAGCTCCCCGGGGGTTTCCTACGAGCAGTACTTC. It codes for CASSSPGVSYEQYF. The variable domain in full, completed from reference TRBV5-1 and TRBJ2-7, reads KAGVTQTPRYLIKTRGQQVTLSCSPISGHRSVSWYQQTPGQGLQFLFEYFSETQRNKGNFPGRFSGRQFSNSRSEMNVSTLELGDSALYLCASSSPGVSYEQYFGPGTRLTVT.

The chain recombines TRBV28 with TRBJ1-4, with 8 nucleotides matching TRBD1. The V gene end was trimmed by 3 bases and the J gene end by 2 bases; junction bases not matched to a gene: 14. The germline gives CDR1 MDHEN, CDR2 SYDVKM. The CDR3 length is 19 residues. CDR3 nucleotides: TGTGCCAGCAGTTTCCCAGGGGGCTTTGGAAGTGGGACTAATGAAAAACTGTTTTTT. As protein: CASSFPGGFGSGTNEKLFF.

The chain carries TRBV28 and TRBJ2-2, with 9 bases that match TRBD1. V shed 8 bases and J 6 bases; nucleotides not matched to a gene: 10. The germline V gene has CDR1 MDHEN and CDR2 SYDVKM. CDR3 length equals 15 residues. The CDR3 region has the DNA TGTGCCAGCCGCCTGGCGGGACAGGGCTCCGGGGAGCTGTTTTTT. Translating gives CASRLAGQGSGELFF.

The gene calls are TRBV2 and TRBJ2-7; D is undetermined. Per germline, CDR1 SNHLY and CDR2 FYNNEI. The CDR3 is made up of 12 amino acids. Trimming left V 2 bases short and J 6 bases short, with 8 bases between. The CDR3 sequence is CASSETGREQYF. Here the CDR3 DNA reads TGTGCCAGCAGTGAAACGGGTCGCGAGCAGTACTTC.

The V gene is TRBV7-8, the J gene TRBJ2-7, with 7 positions matching TRBD2. The CDR3 is 15 residues long. V lost 5 bases to trimming and J lost 4 bases; unmatched junction nucleotides: 11. The V gene's germline CDR1 is SGHVS and CDR2 FQNEAQ. The CDR3 coding sequence is TGTGCCAGCAGCCCCCGGACTAGACAGACGTACGAGCAGTACTTC. Its translation: CASSPRTRQTYEQYF.